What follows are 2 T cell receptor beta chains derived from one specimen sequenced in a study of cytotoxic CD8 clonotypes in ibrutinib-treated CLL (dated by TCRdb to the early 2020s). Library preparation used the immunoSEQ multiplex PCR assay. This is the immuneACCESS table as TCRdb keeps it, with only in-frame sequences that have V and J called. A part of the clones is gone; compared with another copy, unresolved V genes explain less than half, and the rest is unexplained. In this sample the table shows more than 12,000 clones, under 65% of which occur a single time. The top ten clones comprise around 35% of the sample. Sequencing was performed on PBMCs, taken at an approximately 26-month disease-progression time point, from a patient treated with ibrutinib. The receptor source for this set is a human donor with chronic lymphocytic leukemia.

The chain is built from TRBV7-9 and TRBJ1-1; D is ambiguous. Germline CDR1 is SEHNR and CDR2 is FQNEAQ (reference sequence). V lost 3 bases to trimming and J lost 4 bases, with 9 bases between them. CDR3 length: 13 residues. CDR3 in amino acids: CASSFGVSTEAFF. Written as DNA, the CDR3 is TGTGCCAGCAGCTTCGGGGTTAGCACTGAAGCTTTCTTT. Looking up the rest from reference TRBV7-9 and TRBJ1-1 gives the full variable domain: DTGVSQNPRHKITKRGQNVTFRCDPISEHNRLYWYRQTLGQGPEFLTYFQNEAQLEKSRLLSDRFSAERPKGSFSTLEIQRTEQGDSAMYLCASSFGVSTEAFFGQGTRLTVV.

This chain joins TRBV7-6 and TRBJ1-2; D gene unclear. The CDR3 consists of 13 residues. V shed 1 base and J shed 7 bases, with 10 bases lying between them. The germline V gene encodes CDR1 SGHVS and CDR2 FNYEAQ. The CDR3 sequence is CASSLGMGGGYTF. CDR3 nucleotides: TGTGCCAGCAGCTTAGGAATGGGAGGTGGCTACACCTTC.